Below are 25 T cell receptor beta chains sequenced from a single sample in a study of human T cells and chemical hapten exposure. Time point defined: patch test 1, 2 weeks after DPC sensitization. As for treatment: therapeutic diphenylcyclopropenone sensitization with weekly scalp DPC. One entry per CDR3 protein, called by TCRdb with MiXCR from the RACE reads. The sample has about 360,000 distinct CDR3 sequences, 5.5% to 8% seen once. The source was whole blood, collected in connection with sensitization to the hapten diphenylcyclopropenone (DPC). The receptor source for this set is a woman younger than 30 with alopecia areata. Some clones in this sample may be carry-over from other donors' samples.

At least ten counts were recorded for this clonotype. The rearrangement joins TRBV13 to TRBJ2-7; 11 bases match TRBD1. The germline gives CDR1 PRHDT, CDR2 FYEKMQ (reference sequence). The CDR3 has 16 residues. After removal of 5 bases from V and 4 bases from J, the junction contained 10 bases not matched to a gene. The CDR3 coding sequence is TGTGCCAGCAGCGGCCGGGGGACAGGGGGACTATACGAGCAGTACTTC. Residues: CASSGRGTGGLYEQYF. Full variable domain (missing parts from reference TRBV13 and TRBJ2-7): AAGVIQSPRHLIKEKRETATLKCYPIPRHDTVYWYQQGPGQDPQFLISFYEKMQSDKGSIPDRFSAQQFSDYHSELNMSSLELGDSALYFCASSGRGTGGLYEQYFGPGTRLTVT.

This clonotype has only a few counts. This chain uses TRBV10-3 with TRBJ2-5; D unresolved. Trimming left V 6 bases short and J 4 bases short, with 12 bases between. Germline V gene sequence: CDR1 ENHRY, CDR2 SYGVKD. This CDR3 contains 13 residues. The CDR3 loop reads CAIRGEVRETQYF. CDR3 bases: TGTGCCATCAGAGGAGAAGTCCGAGAGACCCAGTACTTC.

This clonotype was counted once. The chain has TRBV5-5 and TRBJ1-1; D remains unclear. The ends were cut back, 0 bases at V and 11 bases at J, with 8 bases in the middle. Germline assignment: CDR1 SGHKS and CDR2 YYEKEE (reference sequence). The CDR3 has 11 amino acids. CDR3 bases: TGTGCCAGCAGCTTGGGACCGGGGGCTTTCTTT. Translated, it gives CASSLGPGAFF.

The table lists this clonotype with a few counts. V is TRBV7-2 and J is TRBJ1-1; D perhaps matches TRBD1 (6 bases). CDR1 SGHTA and CDR2 FQGNSA come from the germline V gene. The CDR3 covers 15 residues. V was cut by 1 base and J by 4 bases, with 13 bases left in between. The CDR3 DNA sequence: TGTGCCAGCAGCTTAGTCCCCCCAGGGGTCACTGAAGCTTTCTTT. Its protein is CASSLVPPGVTEAFF.

The rearrangement links TRBV18 to TRBJ2-7; no clear D gene. CDR3 length: 13 amino acids. CDR1 and CDR2 (germline): KGHSH, LQKENI. With 1 base removed from V and 5 bases from J, the gap between germline ends came to 9 bases. CDR3 in amino acids: CASSPRVPNEQYF. CDR3 nucleotides: TGTGCCAGCTCACCACGGGTCCCCAACGAGCAGTACTTC.

This clonotype has ten or more counts. The DNA for the CDR3 is TGTGCCAGCAGCCAAGATCGCAGGGACCGGTTGTTCTTC. Translated, it gives CASSQDRRDRLFF. The V call is TRBV3-1, the J call TRBJ2-1; D tentatively fits TRBD1 or TRBD2 (5 bases each). Germline V gives CDR1 LGHDT, CDR2 YNNKEL (reference sequence). CDR3 length: 13 amino acids. The V gene lost 0 bases and the J gene lost 15 bases, with 15 bases spanning the gap.

This clonotype was seen many times. The chain combines TRBV12-3 or TRBV12-4 with TRBJ1-6; weak D call: TRBD1 (5 bases). Trimming left V 7 bases short and J 9 bases short, with 16 bases between. CDR3 length: 14 residues. For the CDR3, the DNA is TGTGCCAGCACCCTGGGGGGGGTGGCTTCACCCCTCCACTTT. Protein product: CASTLGGVASPLHF.

There are a few counts of this clonotype. The CDR3 DNA is TGTGCCAGCAGTTACTCGCGTATGAGAGGGGGCTTGGAAGAAAAACTGTTTTTT. This codes for CASSYSRMRGGLEEKLFF. The chain employs TRBV6-2 or TRBV6-3 and TRBJ1-4; 7 bases are a match to TRBD1. This CDR3 has 18 residues. Germline lookup yields CDR1 MNHEY and CDR2 SVGEGT. V was clipped by 0 bases and J by 8 bases; unmatched bases: 15.

This clonotype was observed at least ten times. The J gene is TRBJ2-7, the V gene TRBV4-3, with a weak D call TRBD2 (5 bases). The germline V and J ends were trimmed by 0 bases and 7 bases, with 10 bases remaining between them. This CDR3 has 13 amino acids. The germline CDR1 and CDR2 sequences are LGHNA and YSLEER. The CDR3 loop is CASSQELTGEQYF. The CDR3 nucleotides are TGCGCCAGCAGCCAAGAGCTGACGGGAGAGCAGTACTTC.

In regard to this clonotype: The germline gene is not matched at one end of the junction; a read error may be the cause. This sequence joins TRBV18 and TRBJ2-2; D assignment may be TRBD1 or TRBD2 (5 bases each). Germline CDR1 is KGHSH and CDR2 is LQKENI. There are 18 residues in the CDR3. The CDR3 protein is CASSLNSMTAANTGELSF. The CDR3 DNA sequence: TGTGCCAGCTCACTGAACTCGATGACAGCTGCGAACACCGGGGAGCTGTCTTTT.

The rearrangement links TRBV27 to TRBJ2-5, with D uncertain. V lost 4 bases to trimming and J lost 0 bases, with 9 bases between them. This CDR3 contains 14 residues. Per germline, CDR1 MNHEY and CDR2 SMNVEV (reference sequence). The CDR3 loop reads CASSSRLDQETQYF. Written as DNA, the CDR3 is TGTGCCAGCAGTTCCCGACTGGACCAAGAGACCCAGTACTTC.

This clonotype was found many times. This sequence joins TRBV3-1 and TRBJ1-5; 11 nucleotides agree with TRBD1. J lost 4 bases, V lost 2 bases, and 4 bases had no gene match. This CDR3 region has 16 residues. Germline CDR1 reads LGHDT; CDR2 reads YNNKEL (reference sequence). CDR3 nucleotide sequence: TGTGCCAGCAGCCAACGGACAGGGGGCGCGAATCAGCCCCAGCATTTT. This sequence encodes CASSQRTGGANQPQHF.

CDR3 in DNA: TGTGCCAGCAGCCAAGGGGGGGCCTGGACCGGGGAGCTGTTTTTT. Encoded protein: CASSQGGAWTGELFF. V usage is TRBV3-1 and J usage is TRBJ2-2, with D perhaps given as TRBD1 or TRBD2 (6 bases each). Germline V gene sequence: CDR1 LGHDT, CDR2 YNNKEL (reference sequence). The V end lost 1 base, the J end lost 5 bases, and 11 bases lay between the germline ends. CDR3 length: 15 residues.

The V and J genes are TRBV29-1 and TRBJ2-1; 8 bases fit TRBD1. This CDR3 has 13 amino acids. From germline, CDR1 is SQVTM and CDR2 ANQGSEA. V gave up 7 bases and J gave up 9 bases; unmatched junction bases: 11. In DNA form, the CDR3 reads TGCAGCGCCCCAGGTCCAGGGGGCCCTGAGCAGTTCTTC. It encodes CSAPGPGGPEQFF.

In its sample, this clonotype was seen a few times. J is TRBJ1-4 and V is TRBV4-3; the D gene is possibly TRBD1 (6 bases). Germline assignment: CDR1 LGHNA and CDR2 YSLEER. Trimming stripped 1 base from V and 8 bases from J, with 17 bases between. The CDR3 has 16 amino acids. DNA of the CDR3: TGCGCCAGCAGCCAAGGAAAAGGGGGTCCGAGGGAAAAACTGTTTTTT. Its protein is CASSQGKGGPREKLFF.

This clonotype has only a few counts. The V gene is TRBV6-5, the J gene TRBJ2-1; D perhaps matches TRBD1 (6 bases). Trimming took 2 bases from V and 1 from J, leaving 9 bases between them. The CDR3 spans 15 residues. Per germline, CDR1 MNHEY and CDR2 SVGAGI. CDR3 nucleotides: TGTGCCAGCAGTTACCTCCAGGGGTCCTACAATGAGCAGTTCTTC. It specifies CASSYLQGSYNEQFF.

The table lists this clonotype with many counts. V usage is TRBV12-3 or TRBV12-4 and J usage is TRBJ2-3; D remains ambiguous. This CDR3 has 12 residues. The V end was cut by 3 bases, the J end by 6 bases, with 7 bases between. Here the CDR3 reads CASSFARDTQYF. In DNA, the CDR3 is TGTGCCAGCAGTTTTGCGAGGGATACGCAGTATTTT.

This clonotype has a handful of counts. V and J are TRBV12-3 or TRBV12-4 and TRBJ1-1, with D maybe TRBD1 (5 bases). Trimming removed 6 bases at V and 4 bases at J, with 15 bases between. CDR3 length: 14 residues. The CDR3, as DNA: TGTGCCAGCAGCCGACGGGGCGTAGGCACTGAAGCTTTCTTT. Residues: CASSRRGVGTEAFF.

J is TRBJ2-5 and V is TRBV12-3 or TRBV12-4, with D perhaps matching TRBD1 (6 bases). Trimming took off 6 bases at V and 5 bases at J, with 13 bases between the two ends. CDR3 length equals 13 residues. CDR3 residues: CASRQGAGETQYF. The CDR3, as DNA: TGTGCCAGCAGACAGGGCGCCGGCGAGACCCAGTACTTC.

In its sample, this clonotype was seen a few times. The chain couples TRBV28 to TRBJ2-7; TRBD2 is a possible D gene (6 bases). Trimming removed 5 bases from V and 2 bases from J, with 13 bases in between. The V gene's germline CDR1 is MDHEN and CDR2 SYDVKM. The CDR3 runs 14 residues. CDR3 protein: CASSPGRGTYEQYF. As DNA, the CDR3 is TGTGCCAGCAGTCCAGGACGGGGGACCTACGAGCAGTACTTC.

This clonotype was recorded a few times. The chain uses TRBV7-9 and TRBJ1-2; D remains unclear. The length of the CDR3 is 14 residues. The germline V gene encodes CDR1 SEHNR and CDR2 FQNEAQ (reference sequence). V lost 5 bases, J lost 8 bases, and 18 bases lay in between. CDR3 amino acids: CASSPPPEASGYTF. The CDR3 DNA follows: TGTGCCAGCAGCCCCCCCCCGGAAGCGTCCGGCTACACCTTC.

The V and J genes are TRBV6-2 or TRBV6-3 and TRBJ2-7; D is unclear. Trimming left V 3 bases short and J 4 bases short, with 7 bases between. This CDR3 spans 12 amino acids. CDR1 is MNHEY, CDR2 SVGEGT, per germline. The CDR3 loop is CASSYLAYEQYF. CDR3 sequence (DNA): TGTGCCAGCAGTTATCTGGCTTACGAGCAGTACTTC.

As DNA, the CDR3 is TGTGCCAGCAGCCAGGGGTCTAATTCACCCCTCCACTTT. Translating gives CASSQGSNSPLHF. The V call is TRBV3-1, the J call TRBJ1-6; D unclear. V lost 3 bases and J 6 bases, leaving 6 bases between the germline ends. The CDR3 runs 13 residues. Germline loops: CDR1 LGHDT, CDR2 YNNKEL (reference sequence).

Ten or more counts support this clonotype. The DNA for the CDR3 is TGTGCCAGCCCCTCTCCAGGGGAAAACTATGGCTACACCTTC. This encodes CASPSPGENYGYTF. This chain links TRBV7-9 with TRBJ1-2; the D gene is possibly TRBD1 (6 bases). There are 14 residues in the CDR3. The ends were cut back, 8 bases at V and 2 bases at J, with 15 bases in the middle. Germline CDR1 SEHNR, CDR2 FQNEAQ (reference sequence).

In this sample, this clonotype turned up a few times. The rearrangement uses TRBV24-1 and TRBJ1-2, with unresolved D. The CDR3 extends over 12 amino acids. V lost 0 bases and J 6 bases, leaving 4 bases between the germline ends. Germline lookup yields CDR1 KGHDR and CDR2 SFDVKD. CDR3 in DNA: TGTGCCACCAGTGATTTGTTGAATGGCTACACCTTC. Protein: CATSDLLNGYTF.